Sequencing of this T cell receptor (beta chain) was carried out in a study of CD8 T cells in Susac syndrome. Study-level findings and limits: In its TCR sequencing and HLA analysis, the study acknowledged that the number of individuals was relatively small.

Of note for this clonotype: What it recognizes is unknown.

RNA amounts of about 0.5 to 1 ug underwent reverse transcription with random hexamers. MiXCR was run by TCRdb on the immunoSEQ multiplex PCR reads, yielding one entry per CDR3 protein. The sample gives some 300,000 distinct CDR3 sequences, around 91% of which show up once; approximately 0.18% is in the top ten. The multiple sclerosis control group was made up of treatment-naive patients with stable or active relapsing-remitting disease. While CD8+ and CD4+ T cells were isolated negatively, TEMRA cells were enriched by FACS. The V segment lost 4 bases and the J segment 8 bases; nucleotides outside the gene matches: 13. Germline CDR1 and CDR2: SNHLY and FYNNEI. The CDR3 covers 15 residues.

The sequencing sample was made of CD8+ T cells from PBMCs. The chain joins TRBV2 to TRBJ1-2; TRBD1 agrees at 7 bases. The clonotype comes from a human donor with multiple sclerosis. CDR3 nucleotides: TGTGCCAGCAGTGCCTGGGACAGCGGTAGCTGGGGCTACACCTTC. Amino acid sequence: CASSAWDSGSWGYTF.